The 24 T cell receptor beta chains below were found in one sample sequenced in a study of T-cell reconstitution after alpha-beta-depleted transplantation in children. Unique molecular identifiers were incorporated when the TCRbeta library was constructed. TCRdb re-called the PCR reads with MiXCR, one entry per CDR3 protein. There are 500,000 to 650,000 distinct CDR3 sequences in the sample; about an eighth occur only once, and 12% to 15% lies in the top ten. The sequencing here drew on PBMCs, mostly from graft donor cells, taken 180 days after TCRalphabeta/CD19-depleted stem cell transplant. These receptors were taken from a female patient aged 2-9 years who had a stem cell transplant for aplastic anemia, so the T cells may come from the graft donor.

This chain connects TRBV6-5 to TRBJ1-1; 7 bases agree with TRBD1. The germline V gene encodes CDR1 MNHEY and CDR2 SVGAGI. V dropped 7 bases and J dropped 11; count of bases not matched to a gene: 10. CDR3 length equals 12 residues. As DNA, the CDR3 is TGTGCCAGCAACTACCGGCAGGGGGTGGCTTTCTTT. Residues: CASNYRQGVAFF.

The J gene is TRBJ1-1, the V gene TRBV7-9; no clear D gene. Germline values: CDR1 SEHNR, CDR2 FQNEAQ (reference sequence). The V gene lost 8 bases and the J gene lost 4 bases, with 14 bases spanning the gap. The CDR3 contains 13 residues. The CDR3 here is CASRSLPSTEAFF. CDR3 DNA: TGTGCCAGCCGATCTTTGCCTTCCACTGAAGCTTTCTTT.

This clonotype came up a few times. The genes are TRBV5-1 and TRBJ2-1; D is unclear. This CDR3 has 13 amino acids. Deletions cut 4 bases from V and 8 bases from J, with 13 bases between. Per the germline V gene, CDR1 is SGHRS and CDR2 is YFSETQ. As DNA, the CDR3 is TGCGCCAGCAGCGACCAGAGCTTGGATGAGCAGTTCTTC. Translated: CASSDQSLDEQFF.

This clonotype was recorded at least ten times. This chain connects TRBV5-1 to TRBJ2-3; 10 nucleotides line up with TRBD2. Germline loops: CDR1 SGHRS, CDR2 YFSETQ. This CDR3 is 15 amino acids long. Losses at the gene ends were 4 bases for V and 4 bases for J; bases not matched to a gene: 6. As DNA, the CDR3 is TGCGCCAGCAGCCCCAAGCGGGAGGGCCCAGATACGCAGTATTTT. It encodes CASSPKREGPDTQYF.

The V gene is TRBV27, the J gene TRBJ2-3, with TRBD2 identical over 9 bases. Germline V CDR1 and CDR2: MNHEY, SMNVEV (reference sequence). After removal of 3 bases from V and 0 bases from J, the junction contained 4 bases not matched to a gene. The CDR3 sequence is 16 residues long. The DNA of the CDR3 is TGTGCCAGCAGTTTCAGGGGACTAGCTAGCACAGATACGCAGTATTTT. This translates into CASSFRGLASTDTQYF.

The V gene is TRBV10-3, the J gene TRBJ2-3; TRBD2 agrees at 9 bases. Germline V gene sequence: CDR1 ENHRY, CDR2 SYGVKD. The CDR3 loop spans 15 amino acids. After removal of 5 bases from V and 3 bases from J, the junction contained 6 bases not matched to a gene. CDR3 in DNA: TGTGCCATCAGTTTTAGCGGGAGAATGACAGATACGCAGTATTTT. Translating gives CAISFSGRMTDTQYF.

This rearrangement joins TRBV28 to TRBJ2-3, with D unclear. V was pared by 5 bases and J by 4 bases, with 13 bases between. The CDR3 has 14 residues. CDR1 and CDR2 (germline): MDHEN, SYDVKM. The CDR3 sequence is CASSIGLMADTQYF. The CDR3 DNA follows: TGTGCCAGCAGTATAGGGTTAATGGCAGATACGCAGTATTTT. Combining the CDR3 with reference TRBV28 and TRBJ2-3 gives the whole variable domain DVKVTQSSRYLVKRTGEKVFLECVQDMDHENMFWYRQDPGLGLRLIYFSYDVKMKEKGDIPEGYSVSREKKERFSLILESASTNQTSMYLCASSIGLMADTQYFGPGTRLTVL.

The chain joins TRBV5-8 to TRBJ2-3; TRBD1 or TRBD2 may be the D gene (5 bases each). Between the trimmed V and J ends, which lost 1 base and 5 bases, there was a span of 20 bases. The CDR3 is 17 residues long. Germline V gives CDR1 SGHTS, CDR2 YDEGEE. CDR3 in DNA: TGTGCCAGCAGCTTGTACGCTGGGGACGGTCTAGGAGATACGCAGTATTTT. Protein: CASSLYAGDGLGDTQYF.

This clonotype appeared a few times. Here the CDR3 reads CSVEDRERVYGYTF. The CDR3, as DNA: TGCAGCGTTGAAGATCGGGAGAGGGTCTATGGCTACACCTTC. This chain joins TRBV29-1 and TRBJ1-2; the D is unclear. This CDR3 region has 14 residues. Between the trimmed V and J ends, which lost 0 bases and 4 bases, there was a span of 12 bases. Germline V gene data show CDR1 as SQVTM and CDR2 as ANQGSEA.

The sample holds a few counts of this clonotype. The gene calls are TRBV7-9 and TRBJ2-1; 7 bases map to TRBD2. The germline gives CDR1 SEHNR, CDR2 FQNEAQ (reference sequence). The CDR3 consists of 13 residues. The V and J ends lost 6 bases and 8 bases, in that order; junction bases with no gene match: 7. The CDR3 spells CASSRTSLDEQFF. In DNA, the CDR3 is TGTGCCAGCAGTCGGACTAGTCTGGATGAGCAGTTCTTC.

This clonotype turned up a few times. The chain recombines TRBV7-9 with TRBJ1-1; no reliable D call. The length of the CDR3 is 16 residues. The V end was cut by 5 bases, the J end by 3 bases, with 19 bases between. In germline, CDR1 is SEHNR, CDR2 FQNEAQ (reference sequence). The CDR3 nucleotides are TGTGCCAGCAGCCCTCCCGGGAGGGCGGGGTACACTGAAGCTTTCTTT. Translating it yields CASSPPGRAGYTEAFF.

This clonotype was counted ten times or more. DNA for the CDR3: TGTGCCAGCAGTTGGGAGAAGGACACTGAAGCTTTCTTT. Its translation is CASSWEKDTEAFF. The chain employs TRBV28 and TRBJ1-1; the D is unclear. CDR1 MDHEN and CDR2 SYDVKM come from the germline V gene. There are 13 residues in the CDR3. V shed 4 bases and J shed 3 bases, with 9 bases lying between them. The whole variable domain, remainder taken from reference TRBV28 and TRBJ1-1, is DVKVTQSSRYLVKRTGEKVFLECVQDMDHENMFWYRQDPGLGLRLIYFSYDVKMKEKGDIPEGYSVSREKKERFSLILESASTNQTSMYLCASSWEKDTEAFFGQGTRLTVV.

This clonotype appeared a few times. The chain's CDR3 is CASEQVETQYF. The DNA for the CDR3 is TGTGCCAGCGAACAGGTGGAGACCCAGTACTTC. The V and J genes are TRBV6-1 and TRBJ2-5, with D perhaps TRBD1 (5 bases). Per germline, CDR1 MNHNS and CDR2 SASEGT. V lost 8 bases to trimming and J lost 5 bases, with 9 bases between them. CDR3 length: 11 amino acids.

This clonotype was seen a few times. The chain employs TRBV28 and TRBJ2-7; the D gene is possibly TRBD1 (5 bases). This CDR3 is built from 13 residues. V lost 1 base to trimming and J lost 6 bases, with 10 bases between them. Germline CDR1 and CDR2: MDHEN and SYDVKM. This CDR3 is CASSLSGRAEQYF. Written as DNA, the CDR3 is TGTGCCAGCAGTTTATCTGGCAGGGCCGAGCAGTACTTC.

This chain connects TRBV15 to TRBJ2-7, with TRBD2 identical over 12 bases. Germline V gene sequence: CDR1 LNHNV, CDR2 YYDKDF (reference sequence). Trimming at V came to 5 bases and at J to 7 bases, leaving 12 bases not matched to a gene. This CDR3 is built from 16 residues. The CDR3 DNA sequence: TGTGCCACCAGCGGTTCTAGCGGGAGGGCCCTATGGGAGCAGTACTTC. Translated, it gives CATSGSSGRALWEQYF. Variable domain in full (rest from reference TRBV15 and TRBJ2-7): DAMVIQNPRYQVTQFGKPVTLSCSQTLNHNVMYWYQQKSSQAPKLLFHYYDKDFNNEADTPDNFQSRRPNTSFCFLDIRSPGLGDTAMYLCATSGSSGRALWEQYFGPGTRLTVT.

This clonotype showed up just a few times. The chain carries TRBV6-2 or TRBV6-3 and TRBJ1-5; perhaps TRBD1 as D (6 bases). CDR1 MNHEY and CDR2 SVGEGT come from the germline V gene. CDR3 length: 13 amino acids. The V and J ends lost 2 bases and 8 bases respectively, with 10 bases between them. The CDR3 DNA reads TGTGCCAGCAGTTACCGGGGGGGCGAGCCCCAGCATTTT. Translated: CASSYRGGEPQHF.

The J gene is TRBJ2-1, the V gene TRBV20-1; 14 bases align to TRBD2. The CDR3 is 19 amino acids. Per germline, CDR1 DFQATT and CDR2 SNEGSKA (reference sequence). Trimming took 1 base from V and 7 from J; bases not matched to a gene: 15. CDR3 residues: CSARGAGTSGRSRWNEQFF. Here the CDR3 DNA reads TGCAGTGCTAGAGGGGCGGGGACTAGCGGGAGAAGTCGGTGGAATGAGCAGTTCTTC.

The chain carries TRBV18 and TRBJ2-3; possibly TRBD1 or TRBD2 for D (5 bases each). The germline V gene encodes CDR1 KGHSH and CDR2 LQKENI. The V and J ends lost 4 bases and 6 bases respectively, with 14 bases between them. The CDR3 runs 14 residues. Written as DNA, the CDR3 is TGTGCCAGCTCACTCCGGGACGTTAGGGATACGCAGTATTTT. Protein product: CASSLRDVRDTQYF.

This chain uses TRBV5-1 with TRBJ1-2; 9 bases map to TRBD1. V shed 0 bases and J 4 bases; nucleotides not matched to a gene: 4. The CDR3 spans 15 residues. Looked up from germline, CDR1 is SGHRS and CDR2 is YFSETQ. The CDR3 DNA reads TGCGCCAGCAGCTTGGGGTTGGACAGGGGCTATGGCTACACCTTC. As protein: CASSLGLDRGYGYTF.

The rearrangement uses TRBV7-2 and TRBJ2-3, with a tentative D call TRBD2 (6 bases). There are 16 residues in the CDR3. V was cut by 5 bases and J by 2 bases, with 17 bases left in between. The germline V gene has CDR1 SGHTA and CDR2 FQGNSA. This CDR3 reads CASSPRDFTHTDTQYF. For the CDR3, the DNA is TGTGCCAGCAGCCCCAGGGACTTTACACACACAGATACGCAGTATTTT. The variable domain in full, completed from reference TRBV7-2 and TRBJ2-3, reads GAGVSQSPSNKVTEKGKDVELRCDPISGHTALYWYRQSLGQGLEFLIYFQGNSAPDKSGLPSDRFSAERTGGSVSTLTIQRTQQEDSAVYLCASSPRDFTHTDTQYFGPGTRLTVL.

This rearrangement joins TRBV5-6 to TRBJ1-4, with 8 bases aligning to TRBD1. After removal of 4 bases from V and 7 bases from J, the junction contained 6 bases not matched to a gene. CDR1 SGHDT and CDR2 YYEEEE come from the germline V gene. The CDR3 consists of 14 residues. In DNA form, the CDR3 reads TGTGCCAGCAGCCGACAGGGGAAAAGTGAAAAACTGTTTTTT. It specifies CASSRQGKSEKLFF.

The gene calls are TRBV20-1 and TRBJ2-1; 9 bases align to TRBD2. In germline, CDR1 is DFQATT, CDR2 SNEGSKA (reference sequence). Trimming took 5 bases from V and 2 from J; bases not matched to a gene: 10. The CDR3 runs 16 residues. CDR3 region: CSAPGRLAGPYNEQFF. Written as DNA, the CDR3 is TGCAGTGCTCCTGGGCGGCTAGCGGGGCCCTACAATGAGCAGTTCTTC.

There are a few counts of this clonotype. The J gene is TRBJ2-1, the V gene TRBV9; D is unclear. The V gene's germline CDR1 is SGDLS and CDR2 YYNGEE. V dropped 0 bases and J dropped 4 bases, with 20 bases sitting between them. The CDR3 sequence is 18 residues long. The CDR3 is CASSVVPGRILVYNEQFF. The CDR3 DNA follows: TGTGCCAGCAGCGTAGTCCCCGGACGGATATTAGTTTACAATGAGCAGTTCTTC.

This clonotype was counted a single time. This CDR3 is CSAPKTSGRENEQFF. Written as DNA, the CDR3 is TGCAGTGCCCCAAAGACTAGCGGGAGGGAAAATGAGCAGTTCTTC. This chain links TRBV20-1 with TRBJ2-1; 14 bases fit TRBD2. V dropped 6 bases and J dropped 7; count of bases not matched to a gene: 8. The CDR3 totals 15 residues. CDR1 is DFQATT, CDR2 SNEGSKA, per germline (reference sequence).